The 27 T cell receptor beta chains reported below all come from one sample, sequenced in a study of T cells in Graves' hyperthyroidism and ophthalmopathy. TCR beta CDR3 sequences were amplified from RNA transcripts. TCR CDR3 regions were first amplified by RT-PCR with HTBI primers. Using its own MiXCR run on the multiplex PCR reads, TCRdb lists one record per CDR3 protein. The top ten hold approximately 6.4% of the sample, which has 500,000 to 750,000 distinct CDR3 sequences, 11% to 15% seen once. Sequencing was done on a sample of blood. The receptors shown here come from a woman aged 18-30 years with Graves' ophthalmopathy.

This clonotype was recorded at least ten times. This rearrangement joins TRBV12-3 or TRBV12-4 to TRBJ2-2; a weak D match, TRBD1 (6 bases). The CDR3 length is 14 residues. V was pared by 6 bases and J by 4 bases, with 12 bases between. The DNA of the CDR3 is TGTGCCAGCAGCCGAACAGGGTTCACCGGGGAGCTGTTTTTT. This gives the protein CASSRTGFTGELFF.

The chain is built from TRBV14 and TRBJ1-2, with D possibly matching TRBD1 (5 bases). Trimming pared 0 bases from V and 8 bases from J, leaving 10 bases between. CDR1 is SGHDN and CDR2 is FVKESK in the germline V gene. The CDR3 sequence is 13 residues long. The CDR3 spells CASSQEWDRGYTF. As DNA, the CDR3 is TGTGCCAGCAGCCAAGAATGGGACCGGGGCTACACCTTC.

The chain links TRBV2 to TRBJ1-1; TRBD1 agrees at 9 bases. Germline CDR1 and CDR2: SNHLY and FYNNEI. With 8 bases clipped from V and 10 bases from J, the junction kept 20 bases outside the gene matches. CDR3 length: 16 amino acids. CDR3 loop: CASPSLRDRALHGAFF. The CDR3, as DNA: TGTGCCAGCCCCTCCTTGCGGGACAGGGCCCTTCATGGAGCTTTCTTT.

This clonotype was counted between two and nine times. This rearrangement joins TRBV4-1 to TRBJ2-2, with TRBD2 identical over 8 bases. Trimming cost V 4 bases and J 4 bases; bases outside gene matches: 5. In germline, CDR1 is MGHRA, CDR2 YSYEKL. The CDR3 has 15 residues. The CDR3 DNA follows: TGCGCCAGCAGCCCCCCTAGCGGGCTCACCGGGGAGCTGTTTTTT. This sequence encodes CASSPPSGLTGELFF.

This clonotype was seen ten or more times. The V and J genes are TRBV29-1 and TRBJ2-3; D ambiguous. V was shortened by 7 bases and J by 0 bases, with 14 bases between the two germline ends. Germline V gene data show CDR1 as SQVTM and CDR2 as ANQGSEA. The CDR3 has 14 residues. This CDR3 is CSAEASASTDTQYF. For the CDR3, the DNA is TGCAGCGCTGAGGCGAGTGCTAGCACAGATACGCAGTATTTT.

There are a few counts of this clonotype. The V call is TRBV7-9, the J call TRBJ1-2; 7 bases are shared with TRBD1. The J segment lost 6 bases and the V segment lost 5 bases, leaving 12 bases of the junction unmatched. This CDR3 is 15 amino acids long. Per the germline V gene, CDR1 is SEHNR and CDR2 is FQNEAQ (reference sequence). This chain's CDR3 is CASSPSLDRAHGYTF. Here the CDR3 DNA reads TGTGCCAGCAGCCCGTCCTTAGACAGGGCCCATGGCTACACCTTC.

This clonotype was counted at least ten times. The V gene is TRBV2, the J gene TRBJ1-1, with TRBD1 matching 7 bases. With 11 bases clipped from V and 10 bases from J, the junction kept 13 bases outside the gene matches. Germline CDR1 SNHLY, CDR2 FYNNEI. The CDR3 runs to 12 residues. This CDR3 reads CARHTPTGIAFF. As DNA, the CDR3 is TGTGCCCGCCATACCCCGACAGGGATAGCTTTCTTT.

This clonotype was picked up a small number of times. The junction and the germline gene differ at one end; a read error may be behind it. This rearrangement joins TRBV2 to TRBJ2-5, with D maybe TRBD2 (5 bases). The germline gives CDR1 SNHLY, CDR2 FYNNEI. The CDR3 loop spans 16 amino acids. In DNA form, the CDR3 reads TGTGCCAGCACGCCCGACGCAGACGGACTTCAAGAGGCCCAGTACTTC. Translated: CASTPDADGLQEAQYF.

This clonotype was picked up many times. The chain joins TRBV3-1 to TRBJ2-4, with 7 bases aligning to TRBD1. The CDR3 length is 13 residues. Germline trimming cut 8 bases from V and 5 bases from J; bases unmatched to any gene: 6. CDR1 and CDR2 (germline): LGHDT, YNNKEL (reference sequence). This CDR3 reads CASRSGTENIQYF. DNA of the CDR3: TGTGCCAGCCGCTCCGGGACAGAAAACATTCAGTACTTC. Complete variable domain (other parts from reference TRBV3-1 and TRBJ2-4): DTAVSQTPKYLVTQMGNDKSIKCEQNLGHDTMYWYKQDSKKFLKIMFSYNNKELIINETVPNRFSPKSPDKAHLNLHINSLELGDSAVYFCASRSGTENIQYFGAGTRLSVL.

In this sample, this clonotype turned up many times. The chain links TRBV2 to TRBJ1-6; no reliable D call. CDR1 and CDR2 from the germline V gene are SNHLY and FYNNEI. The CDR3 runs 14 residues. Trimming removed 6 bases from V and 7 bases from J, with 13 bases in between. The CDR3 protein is CASRADGPNSPLHF. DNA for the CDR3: TGTGCCAGCAGAGCCGACGGACCCAATTCACCCCTCCACTTT.

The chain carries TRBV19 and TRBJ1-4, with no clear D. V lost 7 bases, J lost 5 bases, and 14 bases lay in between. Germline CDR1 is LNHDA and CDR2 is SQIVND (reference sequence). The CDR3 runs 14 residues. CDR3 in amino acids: CASNPWLNNEKLFF. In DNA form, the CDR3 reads TGTGCCAGTAATCCATGGCTGAACAATGAAAAACTGTTTTTT. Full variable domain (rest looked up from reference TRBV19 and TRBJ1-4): DGGITQSPKYLFRKEGQNVTLSCEQNLNHDAMYWYRQDPGQGLRLIYYSQIVNDFQKGDIAEGYSVSREKKESFPLTVTSAQKNPTAFYLCASNPWLNNEKLFFGSGTQLSVL.

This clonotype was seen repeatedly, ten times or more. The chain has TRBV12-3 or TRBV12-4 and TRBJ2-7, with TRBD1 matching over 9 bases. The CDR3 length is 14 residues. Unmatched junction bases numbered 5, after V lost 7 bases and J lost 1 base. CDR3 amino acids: CASITGTGSYEQYF. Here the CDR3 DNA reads TGTGCCAGCATCACCGGGACAGGGTCCTACGAGCAGTACTTC.

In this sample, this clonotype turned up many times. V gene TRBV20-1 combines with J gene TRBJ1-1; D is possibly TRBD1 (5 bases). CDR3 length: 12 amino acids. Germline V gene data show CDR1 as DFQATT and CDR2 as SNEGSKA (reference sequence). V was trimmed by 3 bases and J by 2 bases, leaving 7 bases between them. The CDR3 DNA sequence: TGCAGTGCTAGCGGGGACAACACTGAAGCTTTCTTT. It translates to CSASGDNTEAFF.

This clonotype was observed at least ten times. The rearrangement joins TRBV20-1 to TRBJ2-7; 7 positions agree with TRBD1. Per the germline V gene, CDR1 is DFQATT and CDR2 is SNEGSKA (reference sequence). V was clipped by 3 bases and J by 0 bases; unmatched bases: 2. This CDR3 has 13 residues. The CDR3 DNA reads TGCAGTGCTAGGGCAGGGGGCTCCTACGAGCAGTACTTC. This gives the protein CSARAGGSYEQYF.

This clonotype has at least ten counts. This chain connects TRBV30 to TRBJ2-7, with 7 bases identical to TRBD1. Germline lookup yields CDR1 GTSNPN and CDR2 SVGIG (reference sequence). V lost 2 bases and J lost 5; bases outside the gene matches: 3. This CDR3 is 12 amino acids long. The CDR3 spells CAWSFTGDEQYF. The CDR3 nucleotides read TGTGCCTGGAGTTTTACAGGGGACGAGCAGTACTTC.

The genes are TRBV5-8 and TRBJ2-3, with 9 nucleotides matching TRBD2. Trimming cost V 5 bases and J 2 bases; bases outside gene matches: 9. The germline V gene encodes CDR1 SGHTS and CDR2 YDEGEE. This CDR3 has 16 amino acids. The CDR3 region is CASSRNSGSFTDTQYF. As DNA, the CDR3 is TGTGCCAGCAGTCGCAATAGCGGGAGCTTCACAGATACGCAGTATTTT.

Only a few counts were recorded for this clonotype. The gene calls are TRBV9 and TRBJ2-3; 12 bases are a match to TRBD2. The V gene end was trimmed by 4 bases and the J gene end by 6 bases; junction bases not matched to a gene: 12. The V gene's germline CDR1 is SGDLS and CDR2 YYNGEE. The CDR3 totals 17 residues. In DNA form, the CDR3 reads TGTGCCAGCAGCACAAGACTAGCGGGAGTCTTTACGGATACGCAGTATTTT. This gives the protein CASSTRLAGVFTDTQYF.

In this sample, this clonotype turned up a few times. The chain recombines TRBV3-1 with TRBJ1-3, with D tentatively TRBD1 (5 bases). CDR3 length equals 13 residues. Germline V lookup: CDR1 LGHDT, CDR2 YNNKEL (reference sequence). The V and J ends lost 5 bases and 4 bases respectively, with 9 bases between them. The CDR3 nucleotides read TGTGCCAGCAGCGGGGACGTCGGAAACACCATATATTTT. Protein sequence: CASSGDVGNTIYF.

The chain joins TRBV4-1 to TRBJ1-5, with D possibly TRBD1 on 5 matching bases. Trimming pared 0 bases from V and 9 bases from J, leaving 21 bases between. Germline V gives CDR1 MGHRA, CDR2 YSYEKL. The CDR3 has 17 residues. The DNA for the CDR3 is TGCGCCAGCAGCCAAGATTTCGGAGGGGCAGGGCAGCCGCCCCAGCATTTT. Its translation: CASSQDFGGAGQPPQHF.

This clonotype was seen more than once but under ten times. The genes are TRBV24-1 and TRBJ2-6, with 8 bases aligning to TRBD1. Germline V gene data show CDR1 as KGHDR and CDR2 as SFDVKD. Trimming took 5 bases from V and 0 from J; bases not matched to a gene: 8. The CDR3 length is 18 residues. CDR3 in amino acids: CATSGATGVSSGANVLTF. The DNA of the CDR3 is TGTGCCACCAGTGGGGCGACAGGGGTTAGCTCTGGGGCCAACGTCCTGACTTTC.

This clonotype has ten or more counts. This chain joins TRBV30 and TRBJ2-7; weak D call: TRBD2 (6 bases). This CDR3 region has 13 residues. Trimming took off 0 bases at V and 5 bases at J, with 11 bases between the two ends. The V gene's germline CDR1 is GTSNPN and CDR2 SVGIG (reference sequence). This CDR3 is CAWSVRGFNEQYF. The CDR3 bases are TGTGCCTGGAGTGTACGGGGGTTCAACGAGCAGTACTTC.

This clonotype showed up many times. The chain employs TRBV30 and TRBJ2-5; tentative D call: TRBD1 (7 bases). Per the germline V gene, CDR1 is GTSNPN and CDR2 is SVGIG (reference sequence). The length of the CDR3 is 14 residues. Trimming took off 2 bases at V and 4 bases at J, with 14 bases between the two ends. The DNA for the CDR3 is TGTGCCTGGAGTCGAAAGCAGGGGGGAGAGACCCAGTACTTC. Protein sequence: CAWSRKQGGETQYF.

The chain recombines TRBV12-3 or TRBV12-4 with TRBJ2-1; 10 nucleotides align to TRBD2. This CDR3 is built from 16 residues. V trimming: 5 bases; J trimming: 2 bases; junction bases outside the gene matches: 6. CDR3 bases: TGTGCCAGCAGTCGACCGGGACTAGCGCCCTACAATGAGCAGTTCTTC. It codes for CASSRPGLAPYNEQFF.

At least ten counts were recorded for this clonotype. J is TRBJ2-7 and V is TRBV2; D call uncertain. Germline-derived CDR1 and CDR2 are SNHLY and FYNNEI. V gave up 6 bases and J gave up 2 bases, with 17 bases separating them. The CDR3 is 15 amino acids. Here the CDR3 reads CASSAPTLRPYEQYF. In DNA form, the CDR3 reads TGTGCCAGCAGCGCCCCGACCCTTAGGCCCTACGAGCAGTACTTC.

The CDR3 spells CASSEWDSLTYEQYF. The CDR3 nucleotides read TGTGCCAGCAGTGAATGGGACAGCCTCACCTACGAGCAGTACTTC. V usage is TRBV6-1 and J usage is TRBJ2-7; the match to TRBD1 covers 7 bases. CDR1 is MNHNS, CDR2 SASEGT, per germline. V shed 2 bases and J 2 bases; nucleotides not matched to a gene: 6. This CDR3 contains 15 residues.

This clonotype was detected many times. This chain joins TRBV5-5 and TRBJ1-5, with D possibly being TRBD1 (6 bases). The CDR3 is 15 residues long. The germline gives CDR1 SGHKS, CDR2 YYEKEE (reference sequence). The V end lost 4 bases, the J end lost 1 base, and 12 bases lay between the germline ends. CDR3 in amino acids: CASSRWGASNQPQHF. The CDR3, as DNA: TGTGCCAGCAGCCGGTGGGGGGCAAGCAATCAGCCCCAGCATTTT.

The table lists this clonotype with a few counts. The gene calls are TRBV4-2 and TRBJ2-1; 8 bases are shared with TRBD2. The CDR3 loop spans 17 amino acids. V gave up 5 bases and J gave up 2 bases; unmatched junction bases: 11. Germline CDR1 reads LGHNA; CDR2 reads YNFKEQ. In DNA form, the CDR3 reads TGTGCCAGCAGCTTAGACAAGCGGGAGTCCCCCTACAATGAGCAGTTCTTC. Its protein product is CASSLDKRESPYNEQFF.